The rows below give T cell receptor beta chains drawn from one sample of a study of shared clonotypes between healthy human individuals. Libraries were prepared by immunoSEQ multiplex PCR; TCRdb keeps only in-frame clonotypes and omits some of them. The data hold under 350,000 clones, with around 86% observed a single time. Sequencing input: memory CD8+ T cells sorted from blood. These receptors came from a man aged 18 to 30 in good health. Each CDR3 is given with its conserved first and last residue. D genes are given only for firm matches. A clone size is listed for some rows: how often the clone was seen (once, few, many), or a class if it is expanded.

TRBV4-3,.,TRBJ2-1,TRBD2,TGCGCCAGCAGCCCCCGGGGGGTATCCTACAATGAGCAGTTCTTC,CASSPRGVSYNEQFF
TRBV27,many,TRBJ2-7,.,TGTGCCAGCAGCGGACTGGGGTCGTACGAGCAGTACTTC,CASSGLGSYEQYF
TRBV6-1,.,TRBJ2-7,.,TGTGCCAGCAGGGACAGATACGAGCAGTACTTC,CASRDRYEQYF
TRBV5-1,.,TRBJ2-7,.,TGCGCCAGCAGCTGGGCAGCGGGCTACGAGCAGTACTTC,CASSWAAGYEQYF
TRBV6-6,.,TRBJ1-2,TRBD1,TGTGCCAGCACCGGACAGGGCCCCTATGGCTACACCTTC,CASTGQGPYGYTF
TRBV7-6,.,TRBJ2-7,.,TGTGCCAGCAGCACCGGGACCTCCCAGAGCTCCTACGAGCAGTACTTC,CASSTGTSQSSYEQYF
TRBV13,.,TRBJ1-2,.,TGTGCCAGCAGCTTAGGGCCGGGTAACACCTTC,CASSLGPGNTF
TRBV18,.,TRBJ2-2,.,TGTGCCAGCTCACCAAGTGAGCAGGTCGTCTACGGGGAGCTGTTTTTT,CASSPSEQVVYGELFF
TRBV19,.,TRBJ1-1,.,TGTGCCAGTAGTATCTTGGGACAAAACACTGAAGCTTTCTTT,CASSILGQNTEAFF
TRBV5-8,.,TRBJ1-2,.,TGTGCCAGCAGCTTCTCGACTGCTTATGGCTACACCTTC,CASSFSTAYGYTF
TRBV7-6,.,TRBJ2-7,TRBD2,TGTGCCAGCAGCCTGCAAGCGGGAGGGCCCGGCGAGCAGTACTTC,CASSLQAGGPGEQYF
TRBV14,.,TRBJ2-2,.,TGTGCCAGCAGCCAAGAAAGTCCAGTCTGGTCCACCGGGGAGCTGTTTTTT,CASSQESPVWSTGELFF
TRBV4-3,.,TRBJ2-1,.,TGCGCCAGCAGCCAAGATGAGGCGGGACGATACACGAGCTCCTACAATGAGCAGTTCTTC,CASSQDEAGRYTSSYNEQFF
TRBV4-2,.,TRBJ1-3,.,TGTGCCAGCAGCCAAGAGAGACAAGCTGGAAACACCATATATTTT,CASSQERQAGNTIYF
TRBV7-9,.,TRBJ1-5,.,TGTGCCAGCAGCTTAGATAAAGGGCGGGTAAATCAGCCCCAGCATTTT,CASSLDKGRVNQPQHF
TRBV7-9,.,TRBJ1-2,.,TGTGCCAGCAGCTTATACAGGGATGGCTACACCTTC,CASSLYRDGYTF
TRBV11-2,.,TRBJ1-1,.,TGTGCCAGCAGCTTGCTTGATGAAGCTTTCTTT,CASSLLDEAFF
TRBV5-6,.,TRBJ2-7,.,TGTGCCAGCAGCTTCGCTTGGGGGCCCCTTTCCTACGAGCAGTACTTC,CASSFAWGPLSYEQYF
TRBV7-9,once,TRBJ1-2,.,TGTGCCAGCAGCTTAAGCATAAGTTCAGCCAGATATGGCTACACCTTC,CASSLSISSARYGYTF
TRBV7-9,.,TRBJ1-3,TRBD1,TGTGCCAGCAGCAGGACAGGGGTTGTGGAAAACACCATATATTTT,CASSRTGVVENTIYF
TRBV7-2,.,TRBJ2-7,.,TGTGCCAGCAGCAACACACTAGACAGCCTCGGTTGGTACTCCTACGAGCAGTACTTC,CASSNTLDSLGWYSYEQYF
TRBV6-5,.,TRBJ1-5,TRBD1,TGTGCCAGCAGTACAGGGACAGGGCATCAGCCCCAGCATTTT,CASSTGTGHQPQHF
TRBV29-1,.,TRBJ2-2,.,TGCAGCGTTGCTCCCGGGAAGGGGAACGGGGAGCTGTTTTTT,CSVAPGKGNGELFF